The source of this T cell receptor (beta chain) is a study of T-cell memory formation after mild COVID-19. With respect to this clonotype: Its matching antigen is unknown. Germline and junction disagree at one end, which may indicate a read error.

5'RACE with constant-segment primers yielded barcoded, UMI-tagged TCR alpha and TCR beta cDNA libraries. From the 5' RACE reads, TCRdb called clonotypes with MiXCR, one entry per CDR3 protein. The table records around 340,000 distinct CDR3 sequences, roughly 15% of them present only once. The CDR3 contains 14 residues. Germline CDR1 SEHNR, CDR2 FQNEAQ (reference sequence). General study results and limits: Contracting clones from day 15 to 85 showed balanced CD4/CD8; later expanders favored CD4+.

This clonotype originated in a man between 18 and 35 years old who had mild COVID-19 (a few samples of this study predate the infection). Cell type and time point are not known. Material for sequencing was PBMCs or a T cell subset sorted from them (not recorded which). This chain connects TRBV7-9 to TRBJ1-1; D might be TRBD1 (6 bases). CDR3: CASRLGQMNTEAFF. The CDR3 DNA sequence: TGTGCCAGCAGATTAGGACAGATGAACACTGAAGCTTTCTTT.